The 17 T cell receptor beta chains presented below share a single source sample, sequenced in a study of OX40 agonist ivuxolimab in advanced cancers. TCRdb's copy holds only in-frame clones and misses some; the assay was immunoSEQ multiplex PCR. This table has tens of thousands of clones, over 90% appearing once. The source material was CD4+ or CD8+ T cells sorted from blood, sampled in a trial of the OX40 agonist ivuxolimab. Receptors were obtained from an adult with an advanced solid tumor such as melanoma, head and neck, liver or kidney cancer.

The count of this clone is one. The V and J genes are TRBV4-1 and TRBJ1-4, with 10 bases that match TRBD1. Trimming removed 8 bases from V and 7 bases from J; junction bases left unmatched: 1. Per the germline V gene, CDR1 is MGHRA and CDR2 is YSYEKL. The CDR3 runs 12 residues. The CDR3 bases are TGCGCCAGCGGACAGGGGGGTGAAAAACTGTTTTTT. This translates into CASGQGGEKLFF.

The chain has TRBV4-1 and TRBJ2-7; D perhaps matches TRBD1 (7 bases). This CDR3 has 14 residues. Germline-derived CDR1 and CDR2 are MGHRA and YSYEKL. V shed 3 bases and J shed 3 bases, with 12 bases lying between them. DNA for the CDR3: TGCGCCAGCAGCCAGCGGGACAGTTACTACGAGCAGTACTTC. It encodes CASSQRDSYYEQYF.

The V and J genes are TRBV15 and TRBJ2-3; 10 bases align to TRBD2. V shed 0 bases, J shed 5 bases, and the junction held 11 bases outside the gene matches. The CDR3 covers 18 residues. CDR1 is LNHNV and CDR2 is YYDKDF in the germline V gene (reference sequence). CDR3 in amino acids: CATSRDRRLAGALDTQYF. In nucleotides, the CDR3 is TGTGCCACCAGCAGAGATCGTCGGCTAGCGGGAGCTTTAGATACGCAGTATTTT.

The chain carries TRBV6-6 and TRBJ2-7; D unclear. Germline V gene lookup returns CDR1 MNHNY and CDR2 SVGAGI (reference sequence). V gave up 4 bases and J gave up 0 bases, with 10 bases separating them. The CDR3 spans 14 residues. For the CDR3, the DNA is TGTGCCAGCAGTTTGGCGGCGGTCTCCTACGAGCAGTACTTC. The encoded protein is CASSLAAVSYEQYF.

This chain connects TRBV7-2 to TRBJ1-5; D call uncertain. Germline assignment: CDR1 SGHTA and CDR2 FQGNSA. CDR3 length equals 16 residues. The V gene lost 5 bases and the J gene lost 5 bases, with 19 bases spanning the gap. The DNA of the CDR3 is TGTGCCAGCAGCCAACCCAAGGACGGCCTAGATCAGCCCCAGCATTTT. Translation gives CASSQPKDGLDQPQHF.

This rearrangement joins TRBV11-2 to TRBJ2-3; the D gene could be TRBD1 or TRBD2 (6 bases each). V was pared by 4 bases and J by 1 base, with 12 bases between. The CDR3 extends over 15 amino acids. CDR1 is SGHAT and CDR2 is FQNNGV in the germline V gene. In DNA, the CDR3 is TGTGCCAGCAGCTCCTTGGAGGGGGGCACAGATACGCAGTATTTT. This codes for CASSSLEGGTDTQYF.

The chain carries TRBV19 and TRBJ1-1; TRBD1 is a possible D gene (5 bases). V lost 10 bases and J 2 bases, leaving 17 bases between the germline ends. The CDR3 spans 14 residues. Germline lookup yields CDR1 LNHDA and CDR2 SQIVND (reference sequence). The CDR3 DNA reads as TGTGCCACCGAAATAGGTGGGGGAAACACTGAAGCTTTCTTT. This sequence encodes CATEIGGGNTEAFF.

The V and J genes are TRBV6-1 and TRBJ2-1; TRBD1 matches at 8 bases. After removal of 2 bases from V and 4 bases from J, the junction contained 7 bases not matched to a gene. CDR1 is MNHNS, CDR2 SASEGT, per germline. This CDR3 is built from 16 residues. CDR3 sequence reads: CASSERWDRLYNEQFF. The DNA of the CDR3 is TGTGCCAGCAGTGAAAGATGGGACAGGTTGTACAATGAGCAGTTCTTC.

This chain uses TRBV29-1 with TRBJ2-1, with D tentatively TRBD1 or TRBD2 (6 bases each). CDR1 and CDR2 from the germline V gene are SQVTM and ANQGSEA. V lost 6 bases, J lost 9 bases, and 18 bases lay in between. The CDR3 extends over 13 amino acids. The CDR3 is CSVGGRNPSEQFF. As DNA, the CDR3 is TGCAGCGTAGGGGGGAGGAACCCCAGTGAGCAGTTCTTC.

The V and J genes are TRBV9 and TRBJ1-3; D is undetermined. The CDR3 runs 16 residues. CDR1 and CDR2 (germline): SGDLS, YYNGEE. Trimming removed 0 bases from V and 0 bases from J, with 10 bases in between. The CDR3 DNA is TGTGCCAGCAGCGTAGCGGGATCCCTCTCTGGAAACACCATATATTTT. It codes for CASSVAGSLSGNTIYF.

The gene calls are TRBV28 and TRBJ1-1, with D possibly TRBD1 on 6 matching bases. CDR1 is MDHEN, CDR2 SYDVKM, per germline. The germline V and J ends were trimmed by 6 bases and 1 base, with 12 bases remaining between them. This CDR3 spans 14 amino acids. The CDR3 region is CASRSEDRNTEAFF. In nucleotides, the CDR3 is TGTGCCAGCAGATCCGAGGACAGGAACACTGAAGCTTTCTTT.

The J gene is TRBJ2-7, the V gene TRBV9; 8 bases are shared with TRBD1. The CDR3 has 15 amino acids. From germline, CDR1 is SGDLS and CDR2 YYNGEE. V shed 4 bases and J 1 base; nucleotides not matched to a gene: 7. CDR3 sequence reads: CASSPRDRSSYEQYF. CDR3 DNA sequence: TGTGCCAGCAGCCCCCGGGACAGGAGTTCCTACGAGCAGTACTTC.

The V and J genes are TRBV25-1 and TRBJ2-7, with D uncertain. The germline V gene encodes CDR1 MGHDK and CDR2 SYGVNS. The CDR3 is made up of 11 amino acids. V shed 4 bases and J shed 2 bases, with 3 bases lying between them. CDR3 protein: CASSGAYEQYF. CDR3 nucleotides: TGTGCCAGCAGTGGTGCCTACGAGCAGTACTTC.

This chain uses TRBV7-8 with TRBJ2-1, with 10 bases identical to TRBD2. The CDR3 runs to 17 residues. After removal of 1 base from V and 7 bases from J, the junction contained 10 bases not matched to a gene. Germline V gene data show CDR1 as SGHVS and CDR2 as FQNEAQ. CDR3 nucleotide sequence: TGTGCCAGCAGCTTAGAGCACCTAGCGGGGGACGCGAATGAGCAGTTCTTC. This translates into CASSLEHLAGDANEQFF.

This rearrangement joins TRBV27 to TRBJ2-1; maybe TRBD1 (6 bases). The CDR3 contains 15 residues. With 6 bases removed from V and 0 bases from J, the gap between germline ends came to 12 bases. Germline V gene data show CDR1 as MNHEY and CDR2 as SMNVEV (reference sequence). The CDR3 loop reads CASSPGVSSYNEQFF. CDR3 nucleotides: TGTGCCAGCAGCCCAGGGGTTAGCTCCTACAATGAGCAGTTCTTC.

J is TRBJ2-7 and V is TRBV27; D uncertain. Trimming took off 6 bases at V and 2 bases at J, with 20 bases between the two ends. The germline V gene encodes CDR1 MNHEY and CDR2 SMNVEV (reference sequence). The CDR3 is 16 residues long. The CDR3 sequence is CASSRIRVPPAYEQYF. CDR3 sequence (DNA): TGTGCCAGCAGCCGAATCCGGGTCCCCCCAGCCTACGAGCAGTACTTC.

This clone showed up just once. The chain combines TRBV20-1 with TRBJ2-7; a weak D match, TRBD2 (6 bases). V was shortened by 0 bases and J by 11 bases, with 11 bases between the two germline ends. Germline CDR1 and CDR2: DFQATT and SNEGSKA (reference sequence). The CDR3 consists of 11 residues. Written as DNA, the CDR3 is TGCAGTGCTAGAGAGGGGGGAAGAGAGTACTTC. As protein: CSAREGGREYF.